Listed below are T cell receptor beta chains from one sample, sequenced in a study of T cells after yellow fever vaccination. TCRdb re-called the 5' RACE reads through MiXCR, storing one row per CDR3 protein. The sample carries 620,000 or so distinct CDR3 sequences, about 12% recorded once. Sequences were derived from PBMCs, sampled on the day of the yellow fever booster vaccination. The source is a man aged 25 to 40 who received the YFV17D yellow fever vaccine. CDR3s include the opening cysteine and the closing phenylalanine or tryptophan. Fields, in order: D gene, J gene, V gene, CDR3 protein. A D gene is named only where the DNA matches it firmly.

NA | TRBJ1-2 | TRBV12-3/TRBV12-4 | CASSLEWTANNYGYTF
NA | TRBJ1-5 | TRBV18 | CASSREGPNQPQHF
TRBD1 | TRBJ2-7 | TRBV20-1 | CSAPGTGSYEQYF
NA | TRBJ2-5 | TRBV12-3/TRBV12-4 | CASRNSGSETQYF
TRBD2 | TRBJ2-2 | TRBV12-3/TRBV12-4 | CASSLAGRSTGELFF
NA | TRBJ2-2 | TRBV5-4 | CASSRGRTNTGELFF
NA | TRBJ2-5 | TRBV7-2 | CASSRAAGLWETQYF
NA | TRBJ2-7 | TRBV18 | CASSPPLGQSSYEQYF
TRBD1 | TRBJ1-1 | TRBV6-5 | CASSYGGQANTEAFF
TRBD2 | TRBJ2-7 | TRBV23-1 | CASSQITSGRTAYEQYF
NA | TRBJ2-6 | TRBV15 | CATSRDERAGANVLTF
NA | TRBJ2-7 | TRBV20-1 | CSAEDSPTSYEQYF
NA | TRBJ1-5 | TRBV20-1 | CSARAQHQPQHF
TRBD2 | TRBJ2-1 | TRBV20-1 | CSARAASGRNEQFF
NA | TRBJ2-2 | TRBV24-1 | CATQPRTGAGELFF